A selection of T cell receptor beta chains follows, all from one sample in a study of blood T cell repertoires in COVID-19. Profiled with immunoSEQ multiplex PCR; TCRdb holds only in-frame clones, not every one. The profile shows 210,000 or so clones, around 82% of them singletons. Sequenced: PBMCs or T cells enriched from blood (not recorded which). Every receptor here comes from a woman aged 40 to 50 with acute COVID-19. Both conserved end residues are part of each CDR3. Each record gives: J gene, D gene, V gene, clone size, CDR3 DNA, CDR3 protein. D genes are given only for firm matches. The size of a clone is reported for some rows only, either as once, few or many, or as a class for expanded clones.

>TRBJ1-5|TRBD1|TRBV28|NA
TGTGCCAGCAGTCCGGGGACAGGGGGTAATCAGCCCCAGCATTTT
CASSPGTGGNQPQHF
>TRBJ1-2|TRBD1|TRBV11-2|NA
TGTGCCAGCAGCTTAGCCGGGACAGTTAGTAACTATGGCTACACCTTC
CASSLAGTVSNYGYTF
>TRBJ1-2|NA|TRBV4-2|NA
TGTGCCAGCAGCCAAGAAGGACAGAACAGATATGGCTACACCTTC
CASSQEGQNRYGYTF
>TRBJ2-2|TRBD2|TRBV2|NA
TGTGCCAGCAGTGAAGGAATAGCGGGGGGGCCTATTTGGGAGCTGTTTTTT
CASSEGIAGGPIWELFF
>TRBJ2-5|TRBD2|TRBV27|once
TGTGCCAGCAGTTCAAGACTAGCGGGGGAGACCCAGTACTTC
CASSSRLAGETQYF
>TRBJ1-3|NA|TRBV12-5|NA
TGTGCTAGTGGTTTGAATAGAGAGGCCATATATTTT
CASGLNREAIYF
>TRBJ2-1|NA|TRBV2|NA
TGTGCCAGCAGTGGGTCGACACCCCCCAATGAGCAGTTCTTC
CASSGSTPPNEQFF
>TRBJ1-2|NA|TRBV4-2|NA
TGTGCCAGCAGCCCCCATTCGGGACAACTCTACACCTTC
CASSPHSGQLYTF
>TRBJ1-1|NA|TRBV19|NA
TGTGCCAGTAGTAGAGCGGGGCGAGTGCATGAAGCTTTCTTT
CASSRAGRVHEAFF
>TRBJ1-1|NA|TRBV21-1|NA
TGTGCCAGCAGCAACCCCAGGGGCGCGTATGCCATGAACACTGAAGCTTTCTTT
CASSNPRGAYAMNTEAFF
>TRBJ2-2|TRBD2|TRBV9|few
TGTGCCAGCAGCGTAGCTGCTAGCGGGGGAACCGGGGAGCTGTTTTTT
CASSVAASGGTGELFF
>TRBJ2-7|TRBD1|TRBV9|NA
TGTGCCAGCAGCCCAGGGGGAGCCTACGAGCAGTACTTC
CASSPGGAYEQYF
>TRBJ2-7|TRBD1|TRBV30|few
TGTGCCTGGACCAGGGGGCTGTCCTACGAGCAGTACTTC
CAWTRGLSYEQYF
>TRBJ2-2|TRBD2|TRBV6-4|few
TGTGCCAGCAGTGACTCTGCGGGGGGGAACACCGGGGAGCTGTTTTTT
CASSDSAGGNTGELFF
>TRBJ1-6|NA|TRBV6-1|NA
TGTGCCAGCAGTGAAGGAAAAAGGGGGAACTCACCCCTCCACTTT
CASSEGKRGNSPLHF
>TRBJ2-7|NA|TRBV4-3|NA
TGCGCCAGCAGCACAGGGCAAGCGGGGAGCGGAGTGCGGGGGGAGCAGTACTTC
CASSTGQAGSGVRGEQYF
>TRBJ1-1|TRBD1|TRBV7-3|NA
TGTGCCAGCAGCCCGACAGGGAGTTCTGAAGCTTTCTTT
CASSPTGSSEAFF
>TRBJ1-1|NA|TRBV19|NA
TGTGCCAGTAGTATTAACACGGACATGCCTGAAGCTTTCTTT
CASSINTDMPEAFF
>TRBJ2-3|TRBD2|TRBV7-2|NA
TGTGCCAGCAGCTTAGATAGCGGGGGCCAGGATACGCAGTATTTT
CASSLDSGGQDTQYF
>TRBJ2-3|NA|TRBV3-1/TRBV3-2|NA
TGTGCCAGCAGCCGCCGGGGTGGAGATACGCAGTATTTT
CASSRRGGDTQYF
>TRBJ2-1|TRBD2|TRBV28|NA
TGTGCCAGCAGTCCTCCCGGACTAGCGGTATACAATGAGCAGTTCTTC
CASSPPGLAVYNEQFF
>TRBJ1-3|TRBD1|TRBV20-1|few
TGCAGTGCTAGTTTGGACAGGCGCAACTCTGGAAACACCATATATTTT
CSASLDRRNSGNTIYF
>TRBJ2-1|TRBD2|TRBV5-4|NA
TGTGCCAGCTCCTCGGTTCGGGGACTAGCGTATAATGAGCAGTTCTTC
CASSSVRGLAYNEQFF
>TRBJ1-5|TRBD1|TRBV7-8|once
TGTGCCAGCAGCTCGAGGACAGGGGGGGTCTCAGGTAGCAATCAGCCCCAGCATTTT
CASSSRTGGVSGSNQPQHF
>TRBJ2-7|TRBD1|TRBV23-1|NA
TGCGCCAGCAGTCATTGGGACAGGGACCACGAGCAGTACTTC
CASSHWDRDHEQYF
>TRBJ1-6|TRBD1|TRBV7-2|NA
TGTGCCAGCAGCTCCCGGGACAGGGGGCTTTCACCCCTCCACTTT
CASSSRDRGLSPLHF
>TRBJ2-1|NA|TRBV6-5|NA
TGTGCCAGCAGTCACATCGGGGATCGCGAGCAGTTCTTC
CASSHIGDREQFF
>TRBJ1-4|NA|TRBV29-1|NA
TGCAGCGTTTGGGGGGGATTGTCAACTAATGAAAAACTGTTTTTT
CSVWGGLSTNEKLFF
>TRBJ2-7|TRBD1|TRBV28|NA
TGTGCCAGCAGTTCACACTTAAACCGGGACAGAAGATACGAGCAGTACTTC
CASSSHLNRDRRYEQYF
>TRBJ1-5|NA|TRBV7-9|once
TGTGCCAGCAGCCCAGGGCCGCAGCCCCAGCATTTT
CASSPGPQPQHF
>TRBJ1-5|NA|TRBV7-8|NA
TGTGCCAGCAGCTTAGTAATGGGAAGAGGGAGCAATCAGCCCCAGCATTTT
CASSLVMGRGSNQPQHF
>TRBJ2-2|NA|TRBV5-6|NA
TGTGCCAGCAGCTTGGCGGGATACACCGGGGAGCTGTTTTTT
CASSLAGYTGELFF
>TRBJ1-5|TRBD1|TRBV12-3/TRBV12-4|NA
TGTGCCAGCAGGCCGGGACAGAATCAGCCCCAGCATTTT
CASRPGQNQPQHF
>TRBJ1-3|NA|TRBV14|NA
TGTGCCAGCAGCCACAGGGGAAGCTCTGGAAACACCATATATTTT
CASSHRGSSGNTIYF
>TRBJ2-5|NA|TRBV30|NA
TGTGCCTGGAGTATGACGGGTGTAGAGACCCAGTACTTC
CAWSMTGVETQYF
>TRBJ1-3|NA|TRBV2|NA
TGTGCCAGCAATGACGGGGACTCTGGAAACACCATATATTTT
CASNDGDSGNTIYF
>TRBJ1-4|NA|TRBV7-9|few
TGTGCCAGCAGCCTTGGGGCGGGGAAGAATGAAAAACTGTTTTTT
CASSLGAGKNEKLFF
>TRBJ2-2|NA|TRBV7-3|once
TGTGCCAGCAGCCCAGGGGTTATCGGGGAGCTGTTTTTT
CASSPGVIGELFF
>TRBJ1-1|NA|TRBV7-2|NA
TGTGCCAGCAGTCGGACGGGGACTGAAGCTTTCTTT
CASSRTGTEAFF
>TRBJ1-5|NA|TRBV18|NA
TGTGCCAGCTCACGAGGGCAGGGGAATCAGCCCCAGCATTTT
CASSRGQGNQPQHF
>TRBJ1-1|TRBD1|TRBV6-5|NA
TGTGCCAGCAGCGCGGACAGGGGCACTGAAGCTTTCTTT
CASSADRGTEAFF
>TRBJ1-2|NA|TRBV27|few
TGTGCCAGCAGTTTGAGGGAGGGCTATGGCTACACCTTC
CASSLREGYGYTF
>TRBJ2-1|TRBD2|TRBV28|NA
TGTGCCAGCAGCACTAGCGGGGGATCTGGTGAGCAGTTCTTC
CASSTSGGSGEQFF
>TRBJ1-2|NA|TRBV29-1|NA
TGCAGCGTTGAGCCGGACAAGTCCTATGGCTACACCTTC
CSVEPDKSYGYTF